This T cell receptor beta chain was captured in a study of radiotherapy plus CTLA-4 blockade in lung cancer. Ipilimumab CTLA-4 blockade and focal radiation were given to patients with chemo-refractory metastatic non-small-cell lung cancer. Assay: immunoSEQ multiplex PCR; the TCRdb copy retains only in-frame clones and omits some. The table records about 98,000 clones, approximately 78% of them present only once. V lost 1 base to trimming and J lost 1 base; unmatched junction nucleotides: 2. CDR1 is SGDLS and CDR2 is YYNGEE in the germline V gene. The CDR3 covers 15 residues. In the case of this clone: Its target is not known.

Study conclusions and caveats: TCR clones of tumor origin grew in blood after radiotherapy plus ipilimumab.

This chain connects TRBV9 to TRBJ1-1; TRBD1 matches at 9 bases. Sequences were derived from peripheral blood, sampled from a patient treated with radiotherapy plus ipilimumab. The sequence was obtained from a human donor with non-small cell lung cancer who had a partial response to radiotherapy plus ipilimumab. The CDR3 sequence is CASSVTGQGNTEAFF. For the CDR3, the DNA is TGTGCCAGCAGCGTAACGGGACAGGGGAACACTGAAGCTTTCTTT.